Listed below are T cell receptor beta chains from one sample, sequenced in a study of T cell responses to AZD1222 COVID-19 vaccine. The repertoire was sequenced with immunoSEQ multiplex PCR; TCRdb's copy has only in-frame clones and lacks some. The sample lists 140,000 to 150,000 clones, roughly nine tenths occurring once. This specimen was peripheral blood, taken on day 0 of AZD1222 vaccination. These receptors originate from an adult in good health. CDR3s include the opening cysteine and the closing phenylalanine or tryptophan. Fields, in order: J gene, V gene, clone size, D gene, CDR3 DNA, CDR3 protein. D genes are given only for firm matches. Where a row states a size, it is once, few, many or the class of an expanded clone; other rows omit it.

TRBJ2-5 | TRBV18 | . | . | TGTGCCAGCTCACCCTACCAAGAGACCCAGTACTTC | CASSPYQETQYF
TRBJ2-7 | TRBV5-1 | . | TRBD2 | TGCGCCAGCAGTTGGGAGGCTAGCGGAGGGTCCAAGCAGTACTTC | CASSWEASGGSKQYF
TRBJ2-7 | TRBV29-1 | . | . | TGCAGCGTTGAGGGACGGGAGACCACCTACGAGCAGTACTTC | CSVEGRETTYEQYF
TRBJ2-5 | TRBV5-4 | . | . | TGTGCCAGCAGCTTGGCTAGCTCAGAGACCCAGTACTTC | CASSLASSETQYF
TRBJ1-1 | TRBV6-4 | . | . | TGTGCCAGCAGTGGACAGTCGAACACTGAAGCTTTCTTT | CASSGQSNTEAFF
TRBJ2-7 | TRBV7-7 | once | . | TGTGCCAGCAGCTTAGGCGCAAGCCCGGGGGCGTTCGAGCAGTACTTC | CASSLGASPGAFEQYF
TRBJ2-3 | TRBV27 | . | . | TGTGCCAGCAGTTTAGGGGGATCTACAGATACGCAGTATTTT | CASSLGGSTDTQYF
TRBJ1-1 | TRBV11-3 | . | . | TGTGCCAGCAGCTTAGATACTACGAACACTGAAGCTTTCTTT | CASSLDTTNTEAFF
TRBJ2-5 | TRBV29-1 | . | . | TGCAGCGTTGCAGCGCCAGAGACCCAGTACTTC | CSVAAPETQYF
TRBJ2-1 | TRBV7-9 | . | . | TGTGCCAGCAGCTTTTCAGAGCAGTCCTACAATGAGCAGTTCTTC | CASSFSEQSYNEQFF
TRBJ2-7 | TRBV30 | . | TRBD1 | TGTGCCGGTACCGGGACAGGGGGCGTATACGAGCAGTACTTC | CAGTGTGGVYEQYF
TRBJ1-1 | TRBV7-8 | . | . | TGTGCCAGCAGAAATTCTTACGCGGCAGAAGCTTTCTTT | CASRNSYAAEAFF
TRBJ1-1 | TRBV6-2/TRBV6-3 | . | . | TGTGCCAGCAGTAGGAGGCCTGAAGGTACTGAAGCTTTCTTT | CASSRRPEGTEAFF
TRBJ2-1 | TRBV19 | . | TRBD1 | TGTGCCAGTAGTGTGACAGGGCTTCGCGGCAATGAGCAGTTCTTC | CASSVTGLRGNEQFF
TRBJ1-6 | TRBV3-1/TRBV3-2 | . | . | TGTGCCAGCAGCCCCGGGGCGAATTCACCCCTCCACTTT | CASSPGANSPLHF
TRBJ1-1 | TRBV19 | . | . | TGTGCCAGTAGTATCGCGCAGGTTCATGAAGCTTTCTTT | CASSIAQVHEAFF
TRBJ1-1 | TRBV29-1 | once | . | TGCAGCTACAGACAGAGTCAAAACACTGAAGCTTTCTTT | CSYRQSQNTEAFF
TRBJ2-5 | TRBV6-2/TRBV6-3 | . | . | TGTGCCAGCAGTTACGCGGGACCCCAAGAGACCCAGTACTTC | CASSYAGPQETQYF
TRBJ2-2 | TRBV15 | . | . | TGTGCCACCGGCAGTTGGACACAGAACACCGGGGAGCTGTTTTTT | CATGSWTQNTGELFF
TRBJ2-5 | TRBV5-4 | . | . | TGTGCCAGCAGCGGAACTCAAGAGACCCAGTACTTC | CASSGTQETQYF
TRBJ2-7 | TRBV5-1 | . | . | TGCGCCAGCAGCTTGGGGGCGGGATTGCCCCTCGAGCAGTACTTC | CASSLGAGLPLEQYF
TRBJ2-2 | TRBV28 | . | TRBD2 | TGTGCCAGCAGTTTGTACAGCGGGGGTTCATACACCGGGGAGCTGTTTTTT | CASSLYSGGSYTGELFF
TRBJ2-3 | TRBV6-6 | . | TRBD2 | TGTGCCAGCAGTATCCTAGCGGGAGCTAGCACAGATACGCAGTATTTT | CASSILAGASTDTQYF
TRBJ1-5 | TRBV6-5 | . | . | TGTGCCAGCAGCCGAACAGGGCTAAGTCAGCCCCAGCATTTT | CASSRTGLSQPQHF
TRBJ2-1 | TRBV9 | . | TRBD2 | TGTGCCAGCAGCGTAGAACCCCCTCGCGGGAGTATGTACAATGAGCAGTTCTTC | CASSVEPPRGSMYNEQFF
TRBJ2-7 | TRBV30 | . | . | TGTGCCAGCGGGCGTAACTCCTACGAGCAGTACTTC | CASGRNSYEQYF
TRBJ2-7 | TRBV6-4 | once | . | TGTGCCAGCAGTGACTCGGCGATATTCCACGAGCAGTACTTC | CASSDSAIFHEQYF
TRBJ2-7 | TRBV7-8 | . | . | TGTGCCAGCAGCTTGGGGACTTTCCAAAAGACCTACGAGCAGTACTTC | CASSLGTFQKTYEQYF
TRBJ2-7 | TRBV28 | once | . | TGTGCCAGCAGTCCAGACCATTACGAGCAGTACTTC | CASSPDHYEQYF
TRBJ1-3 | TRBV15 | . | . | TGTGCCACCAGCATTTCTGGAAACACCATATATTTT | CATSISGNTIYF
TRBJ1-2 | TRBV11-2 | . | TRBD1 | TGTGCCAGCAGCTTAGCTAACAGGGGAGATGGCTACACCTTC | CASSLANRGDGYTF
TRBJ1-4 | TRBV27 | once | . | TGTGCCAGCAGTTACACCAGGGCCGCAGAAAAACTGTTTTTT | CASSYTRAAEKLFF
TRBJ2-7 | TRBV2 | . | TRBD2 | TGTGCCAGCCAAAGAACTAGCGGCTCCTACGAGCAGTACTTC | CASQRTSGSYEQYF
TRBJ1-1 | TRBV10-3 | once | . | TGTGCCATCAGTGACGGCCTTGGGAACACTGAAGCTTTCTTT | CAISDGLGNTEAFF
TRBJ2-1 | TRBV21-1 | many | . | TGTGCCAGCAGCAAAGATGGGATGTTGGCGGGAGTACATCACAATGAGCAGTTCTTC | CASSKDGMLAGVHHNEQFF
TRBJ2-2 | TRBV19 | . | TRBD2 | TGTGCCAGTAGGGAGCGACTAGCGGGATGGAACACCGGGGAGCTGTTTTTT | CASRERLAGWNTGELFF
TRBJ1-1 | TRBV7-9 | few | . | TGTGCCAGCAGCTTGGAGGGAACGAACACTGAAGCTTTCTTT | CASSLEGTNTEAFF
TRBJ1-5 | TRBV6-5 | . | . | TGTGCCAGCAGCCCAGGAGGACAGCATCAGCCCCAGCATTTT | CASSPGGQHQPQHF
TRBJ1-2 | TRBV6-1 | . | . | TGTGCCAGCAGTGAAGACGTGGGCTACACCTTC | CASSEDVGYTF
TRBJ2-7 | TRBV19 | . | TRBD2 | TGTGCCAGTAGTACAAGGACTAGCGGCCCCGCCTACGAGCAGTACTTC | CASSTRTSGPAYEQYF
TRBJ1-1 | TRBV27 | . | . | TGTGCCAGCAGTGGCTGGGGACGGCAGAACACTGAAGCTTTCTTT | CASSGWGRQNTEAFF
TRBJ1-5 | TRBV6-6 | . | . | TGTGCCAGCAGCCGACAGGCCGTAGAGCCCCAGCATTTT | CASSRQAVEPQHF
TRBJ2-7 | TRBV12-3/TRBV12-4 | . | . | TGTGCCAGCAGTTTATTCAGTATCGGCGAGCAGTACTTC | CASSLFSIGEQYF
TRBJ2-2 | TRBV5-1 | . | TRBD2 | TGCGCCAGCAGCACGGGACTAGCGGGAGAGACCGGGGAGCTGTTTTTT | CASSTGLAGETGELFF
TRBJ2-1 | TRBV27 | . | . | TGTGCCAGCAGTTTGCGGACGGTTAGCTCCTACAATGAGCAGTTCTTC | CASSLRTVSSYNEQFF
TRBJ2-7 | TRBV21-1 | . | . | TGTGCCAGCCGGGACAGGGACCACGAGCAGTACTTC | CASRDRDHEQYF
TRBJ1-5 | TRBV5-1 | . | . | TGCGCCAGCAGCGCTCTCAGGGCAGATCAGCCCCAGCATTTT | CASSALRADQPQHF
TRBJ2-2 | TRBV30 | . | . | TGTGCCTGGGACCTCGACACCGGGGAGCTGTTTTTT | CAWDLDTGELFF
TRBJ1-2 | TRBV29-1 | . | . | TGCAGCGTTGAGCGACCTCCTCCTTTCTATGGCTACACCTTC | CSVERPPPFYGYTF
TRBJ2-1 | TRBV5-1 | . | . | TGCGCCAGCAGCCCCAACCCCTCAGGTAACAATGAGCAGTTCTTC | CASSPNPSGNNEQFF
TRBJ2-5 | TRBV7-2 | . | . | TGTGCCAGCAGCTCTGCAGAGACCCAGTACTTC | CASSSAETQYF
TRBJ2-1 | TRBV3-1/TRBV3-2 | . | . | TGTGCCAGCAGCCAACTTCTCCCATCCTACAATGAGCAGTTCTTC | CASSQLLPSYNEQFF